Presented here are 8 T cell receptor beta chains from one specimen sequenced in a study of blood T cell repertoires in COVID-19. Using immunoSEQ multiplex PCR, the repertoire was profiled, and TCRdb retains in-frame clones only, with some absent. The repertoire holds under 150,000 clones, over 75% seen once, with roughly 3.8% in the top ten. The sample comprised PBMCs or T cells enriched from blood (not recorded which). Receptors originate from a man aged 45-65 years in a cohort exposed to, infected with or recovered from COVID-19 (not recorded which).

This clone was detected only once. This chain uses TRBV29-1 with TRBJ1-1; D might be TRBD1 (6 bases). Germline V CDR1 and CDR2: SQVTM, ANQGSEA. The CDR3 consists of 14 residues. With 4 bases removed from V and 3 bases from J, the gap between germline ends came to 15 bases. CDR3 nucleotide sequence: TGCAGCGTTGGCTACAGGGAGTTCGACACTGAAGCTTTCTTT. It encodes CSVGYREFDTEAFF.

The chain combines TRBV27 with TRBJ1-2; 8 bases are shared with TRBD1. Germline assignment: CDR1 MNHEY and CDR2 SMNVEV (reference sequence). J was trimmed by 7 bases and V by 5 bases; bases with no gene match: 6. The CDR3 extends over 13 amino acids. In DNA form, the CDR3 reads TGTGCCAGCAGTCCCGGACAGGGAGGTGGCTACACCTTC. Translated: CASSPGQGGGYTF.

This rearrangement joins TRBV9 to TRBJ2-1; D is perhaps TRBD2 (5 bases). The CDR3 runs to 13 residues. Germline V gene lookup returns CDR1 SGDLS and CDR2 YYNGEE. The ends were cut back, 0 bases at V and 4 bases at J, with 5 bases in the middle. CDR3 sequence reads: CASSVAGYNEQFF. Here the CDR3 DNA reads TGTGCCAGCAGCGTAGCGGGGTACAATGAGCAGTTCTTC. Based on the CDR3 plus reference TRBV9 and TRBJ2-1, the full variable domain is DSGVTQTPKHLITATGQRVTLRCSPRSGDLSVYWYQQSLDQGLQFLIQYYNGEERAKGNILERFSAQQFPDLHSELNLSSLELGDSALYFCASSVAGYNEQFFGPGTRLTVL.

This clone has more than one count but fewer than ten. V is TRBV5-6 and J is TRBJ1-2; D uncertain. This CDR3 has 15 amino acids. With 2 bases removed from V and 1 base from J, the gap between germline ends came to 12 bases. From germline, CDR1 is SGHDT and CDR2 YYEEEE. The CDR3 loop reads CASSLNLQNNYGYTF. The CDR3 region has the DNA TGTGCCAGCAGCTTAAACCTACAGAATAACTATGGCTACACCTTC.

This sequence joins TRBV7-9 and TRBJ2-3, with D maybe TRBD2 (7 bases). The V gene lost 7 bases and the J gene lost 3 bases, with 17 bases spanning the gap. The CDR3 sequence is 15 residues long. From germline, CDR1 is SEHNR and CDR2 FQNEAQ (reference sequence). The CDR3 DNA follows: TGTGCCAGCACCCCCGAGGGGGGGAGTACAGATACGCAGTATTTT. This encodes CASTPEGGSTDTQYF.

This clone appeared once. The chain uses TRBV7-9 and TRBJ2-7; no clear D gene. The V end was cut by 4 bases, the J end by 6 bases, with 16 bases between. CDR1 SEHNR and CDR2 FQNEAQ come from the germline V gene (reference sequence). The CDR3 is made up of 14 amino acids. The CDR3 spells CASSSGSIPGEQYF. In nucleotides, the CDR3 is TGTGCCAGCAGCTCCGGGTCGATCCCGGGCGAGCAGTACTTC.

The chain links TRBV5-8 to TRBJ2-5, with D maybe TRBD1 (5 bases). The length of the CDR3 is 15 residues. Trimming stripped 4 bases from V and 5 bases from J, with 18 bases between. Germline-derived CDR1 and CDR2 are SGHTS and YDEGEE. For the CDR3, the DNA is TGTGCCAGCAGCCCGACCTCACAGGTTTGGGAGACCCAGTACTTC. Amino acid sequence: CASSPTSQVWETQYF.

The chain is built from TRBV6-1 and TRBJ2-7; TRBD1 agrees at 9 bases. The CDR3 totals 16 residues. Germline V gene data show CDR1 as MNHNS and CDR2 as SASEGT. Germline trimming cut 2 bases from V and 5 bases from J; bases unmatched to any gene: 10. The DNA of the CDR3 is TGTGCCAGCAGTGAAAGGGACGGTAGGACAGGGGACGAGCAGTACTTC. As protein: CASSERDGRTGDEQYF.